The entry below gives a single T cell receptor (beta chain) sequence along with its context. The germline V and J ends were trimmed by 4 bases and 8 bases, with 17 bases remaining between them. The CDR3 sequence is 15 residues long. Germline V CDR1 and CDR2: LGHDT, YNNKEL (reference sequence). This sample is drawn from a study of T-cell memory formation after mild COVID-19. The wider study: The study found TCR clusters largely donor specific.

MiXCR, applied by TCRdb to the 5' RACE reads, yields one record per CDR3 protein. The data hold roughly 300,000 distinct CDR3 sequences, with under 8.5% observed a single time. This sequence originates from a man between 18 and 29 years old who had mild COVID-19 (a few samples of this study predate the infection). Cell type and time point are not known. This chain uses TRBV3-1 with TRBJ1-4, with D tentatively TRBD1 (5 bases). Material for sequencing was PBMCs or a T cell subset sorted from them (not recorded which). The CDR3 coding sequence is TGTGCCAGCAGCCGTATGGGGGATAATAGAGAAAAACTGTTTTTT. Its protein product is CASSRMGDNREKLFF.